A selection of T cell receptor beta chains follows, all from one sample in a study of post-analysis software for immune sequencing data. Each CDR3 protein gets one entry after TCRdb re-called the PCR reads with MiXCR. Of approximately 440,000 distinct CDR3 sequences in the sample, around 40% were seen once. The sequenced sample was blood. The receptors come from a girl aged 5 to 17 with multiple sclerosis. Both conserved end residues are part of each CDR3. A D gene is named only where the DNA matches it firmly. Expanded clones get a size class; other rows say once, few or many, or leave the size out.

>TRBD2|few|TRBV12-3/TRBV12-4|TRBJ2-1
TGTGCCAGCAGTCCCCGGACTAGCGGGAGAGGTGAGCAGTTCTTC
CASSPRTSGRGEQFF
>TRBD1|NA|TRBV20-1|TRBJ1-2
TGCAGTGCTAGGGGACAGGGGGCGCCCAGCCCTAACTATGGCTACACCTTC
CSARGQGAPSPNYGYTF
>TRBD1|NA|TRBV5-1|TRBJ1-1
TGCGCCAGCGGCGTACCGGGACAGGGGGTCCCCATGAAAGCTTTCTTT
CASGVPGQGVPMKAFF
>TRBD1|once|TRBV7-2|TRBJ2-7
TGTGCCAGCAGCCGACCGGGACAGGGGGGCGAGCAGTACTTC
CASSRPGQGGEQYF
>NA|NA|TRBV7-3|TRBJ1-2
TGTGCCAGCAGCTTGACAGGTCAGGATGGCTACACCTTC
CASSLTGQDGYTF
>NA|NA|TRBV7-9|TRBJ2-5
TGTGCCAGCAGCTTAGGAGGGGAGAGGACCCAGTACTTC
CASSLGGERTQYF
>TRBD1|few|TRBV6-2/TRBV6-3|TRBJ2-1
TGTGCCAGCAGTTACTCCAACCGGGACAGTCATTTTTACAATGAGCAGTTCTTC
CASSYSNRDSHFYNEQFF
>TRBD1|NA|TRBV20-1|TRBJ2-1
TGCAGTGCGCCTAGACAGGGGCAGCAGTTCTTC
CSAPRQGQQFF
>TRBD1|many|TRBV18|TRBJ2-7
TGTGCCAGCTCGGCCGGGACAGGGAATCTCGAGCAGTACTTC
CASSAGTGNLEQYF
>NA|few|TRBV7-3|TRBJ1-1
TGTGCCAGCAGCTTGTCTAGTATGAACACTGAAGCTTTCTTT
CASSLSSMNTEAFF
>TRBD1|NA|TRBV6-5|TRBJ1-1
TGTGCCAGCAGCCACCGGGACAGGGGGGAAGCTTTCTTT
CASSHRDRGEAFF
>NA|NA|TRBV30|TRBJ1-2
TGTGCCTGGAGTGTAATGGGCGCCGACATCTATGGCTACACCTTC
CAWSVMGADIYGYTF
>NA|NA|TRBV4-2|TRBJ2-1
TGTGCCAGCAGCCAAGGGGTTAGCCCACCCCACAATGAGCAGTTCTTC
CASSQGVSPPHNEQFF
>NA|NA|TRBV20-1|TRBJ2-7
TGCAGTGCTCGCCTGGGGGTTTCCTACGAGCAGTACTTC
CSARLGVSYEQYF
>TRBD2|NA|TRBV10-3|TRBJ2-1
TGTGCCATCAGTGTCCCGGGAGGAGTCAATGAGCAGTTCTTC
CAISVPGGVNEQFF
>NA|NA|TRBV20-1|TRBJ1-2
TGCAGTGCTAGTTCAGGGACCCACTTATATGGCTACACCTTC
CSASSGTHLYGYTF
>TRBD1|NA|TRBV11-2|TRBJ2-6
TGTGCCAGCAGCTTACTACAGGGGACCGGGGCCAACGTCCTGACTTTC
CASSLLQGTGANVLTF
>NA|NA|TRBV4-2|TRBJ1-4
TGTGCCAGCAGCCAGGAGTCGCTGACAGGCTTCGGTGAAAAACTGATTTTT
CASSQESLTGFGEKLIF
>NA|NA|TRBV7-2|TRBJ2-4
TGTGCCAGCAGCCGTGATTTAGCCAAAAACATTCAGTACTTC
CASSRDLAKNIQYF
>NA|few|TRBV10-3|TRBJ2-5
TGTGCCATCAGTGAGTTCATGTCGACAGAGCAAGAGACCCAGTACTTC
CAISEFMSTEQETQYF
>TRBD2|many|TRBV20-1|TRBJ2-1
TGCAGTGCTAGAGACGGGACTAGCGGCTACAATGAGCAGTTCTTC
CSARDGTSGYNEQFF
>NA|once|TRBV20-1|TRBJ2-1
TGCAGTACTAGAGCCTTCTACAATGAGCAGTTCTTC
CSTRAFYNEQFF
>NA|NA|TRBV4-1|TRBJ1-5
TGCGCCAGCAGCCAAGATGGACGGCGGAGAATCAAGCCCCAGCATTTT
CASSQDGRRRIKPQHF
>NA|NA|TRBV27|TRBJ2-6
TGTGCCAGCAGTCCGGGGCTGCTTGGGGCCAACGTCCGGACTTTC
CASSPGLLGANVRTF
>NA|NA|TRBV5-1|TRBJ2-7
TGCGCCAGCAGCAGAGGAGGGGGCGAATACGAGCAGTACTTC
CASSRGGGEYEQYF
>TRBD1|NA|TRBV2|TRBJ1-1
TGTGCCAGCAGCAGCCGTACAGGGGGTTGGTCTGAAGCTTTCTTT
CASSSRTGGWSEAFF
>NA|NA|TRBV20-1|TRBJ1-5
TGCAGTGCTGTGGCAGGGGTCAATCAGCCCCAGCATTTT
CSAVAGVNQPQHF
>NA|NA|TRBV20-1|TRBJ1-1
TGCAGTGCTAGCCGGCGGGGAGGGGGCACTGAAGCTTTCTTT
CSASRRGGGTEAFF
>TRBD2|NA|TRBV10-3|TRBJ2-3
TGTGCCATCCAGACTAGCGGGAGCACAGATACGCAGTATTTT
CAIQTSGSTDTQYF
>TRBD2|NA|TRBV9|TRBJ2-7
TGTGCCAGCAGCGTAGCTGCTAGCGGGGCCTACGAGCAGTACTTC
CASSVAASGAYEQYF
>NA|NA|TRBV3-1|TRBJ2-5
TGTGCCAGCAGCCGGGGACTGGAAGGGACCCAGTACTTC
CASSRGLEGTQYF
>TRBD2|NA|TRBV7-2|TRBJ2-7
TGTGCCAGCAGACCGACTAGCGGGACGGTCTACGAGCAGTACTTC
CASRPTSGTVYEQYF
>NA|NA|TRBV18|TRBJ1-5
TGTGCCAGCTCACCACTATCGGGGGCCAGCAATCAGCCCCAGCATTTT
CASSPLSGASNQPQHF
>NA|NA|TRBV20-1|TRBJ2-7
TGCAGTGCTTCCGGGAGACAGGGAGCCTACGAGCAGTACTTC
CSASGRQGAYEQYF
>NA|NA|TRBV12-3/TRBV12-4|TRBJ1-5
TGTGCCGGCCGGGGGCCCAATCAGCCCCAGCATTTT
CAGRGPNQPQHF
>TRBD1|NA|TRBV20-1|TRBJ2-7
TGCAGTGCTCGCAGGACAGGGGGCATGTACGAGCAGTACTTC
CSARRTGGMYEQYF
>NA|few|TRBV12-3/TRBV12-4|TRBJ2-1
TGTGCCAGCAGTTTTAACGGGAGTCCTGAGCAGTTCTTC
CASSFNGSPEQFF
>NA|NA|TRBV28|TRBJ2-4
TGTGCCAGCAGCCCGGGTCTTGACATTCAGTACTTC
CASSPGLDIQYF
>NA|NA|TRBV5-1|TRBJ1-1
TGCGCCAGCAGCTTGTGGGGGGATAACACTGAAGCTTTCTTT
CASSLWGDNTEAFF
>NA|few|TRBV29-1|TRBJ2-3
TGCAGCGTTGGGACACGACACACAGATACGCAGTATTTT
CSVGTRHTDTQYF
>NA|NA|TRBV7-9|TRBJ2-3
TGTGCCAGCAGCTCCTGGGGGCTAGTCGGCACAGATACGCAGTATTTT
CASSSWGLVGTDTQYF
>NA|few|TRBV9|TRBJ2-1
TGTGCCAGCAGCGTAGCTACGGACATCTACAATGAGCAGTTCTTC
CASSVATDIYNEQFF
>NA|NA|TRBV5-1|TRBJ1-1
TGCGCCAGCAGTGAGCGGGCGGACACTGAAGCTTTCTTT
CASSERADTEAFF
>TRBD2|few|TRBV6-5|TRBJ2-4
TGTGCCAGCAGTTACCGACCCATAGCGGGCATGCTAGACAAAAACATTCAGTACTTC
CASSYRPIAGMLDKNIQYF
>NA|few|TRBV6-4|TRBJ2-7
TGTGCCAGCAGTACTGAAGGGGGCTACGAGCAGTACTTC
CASSTEGGYEQYF
>TRBD1|NA|TRBV20-1|TRBJ1-2
TGCAGTGCTAGAGGTCTACCGGACAGGGGGTACGACTATGGCTACACCTTC
CSARGLPDRGYDYGYTF
>NA|NA|TRBV20-1|TRBJ1-2
TGCAGTGCTAGAGAGGGGGCAGGGGAAAAGGGTACCTATGGCTACACCTTC
CSAREGAGEKGTYGYTF
>TRBD1|few|TRBV10-3|TRBJ2-1
TGTGCCATCAGTATGCAGGGGGAAAATGAGCAGTTCTTC
CAISMQGENEQFF
>TRBD2|NA|TRBV28|TRBJ2-3
TGTGCCAGCAGGGGACTAGCGGGCCTTAGCACAGATACGCAGTATTTT
CASRGLAGLSTDTQYF
>NA|NA|TRBV28|TRBJ1-2
TGTGCCAGCAGTAACCTGAGGGGCTACACCTTC
CASSNLRGYTF
>TRBD2|NA|TRBV7-2|TRBJ2-5
TGTGCCAGCAGCTTTGCTTATGCTAAGCGGGGGGGGGAGACCCAGTACTTC
CASSFAYAKRGGETQYF